Presented here are 23 T cell receptor beta chains from one specimen sequenced in a study of cytomegalovirus exposure and HLA in healthy donors. The protocol was immunoSEQ multiplex PCR, while the TCRdb copy is restricted to in-frame clones and leaves out a portion. Found here are roughly 80,000 clones, 85% to 95% of them singletons; the top ten hold roughly 0.65%. The sample taken for sequencing was PBMCs. Receptors were obtained from a young man in good health and CMV-seronegative.

This chain links TRBV15 with TRBJ2-7; 9 bases line up with TRBD2. The CDR3 loop spans 17 amino acids. With V trimmed by 0 bases and J by 1 base, 7 bases remained unmatched. CDR1 is LNHNV, CDR2 YYDKDF, per germline (reference sequence). The CDR3 is CATSRDFAGGASYEQYF. The CDR3, as DNA: TGTGCCACCAGCAGAGATTTTGCGGGAGGGGCTTCCTACGAGCAGTACTTC.

The chain combines TRBV2 with TRBJ1-2; 12 bases are a match to TRBD1. Unmatched junction bases numbered 11, after V lost 4 bases and J lost 5 bases. Looked up from germline, CDR1 is SNHLY and CDR2 is FYNNEI. The CDR3 has 17 amino acids. The DNA for the CDR3 is TGTGCCAGCAGTGGGAATTCCGGGACAGGGGGCATGTATGGCTACACCTTC. As protein: CASSGNSGTGGMYGYTF. Full variable domain (outside the CDR3, taken from reference TRBV2 and TRBJ1-2): EPEVTQTPSHQVTQMGQEVILRCVPISNHLYFYWYRQILGQKVEFLVSFYNNEISEKSEIFDDQFSVERPDGSNFTLKIRSTKLEDSAMYFCASSGNSGTGGMYGYTFGSGTRLTVV.

The chain joins TRBV30 to TRBJ1-5; D might be TRBD1 (5 bases). Trimming removed 5 bases at V and 7 bases at J, with 18 bases between. The CDR3 runs to 14 residues. Germline CDR1 and CDR2: GTSNPN and SVGIG (reference sequence). CDR3 loop: CAWDEGQGGQPQHF. As DNA, the CDR3 is TGTGCCTGGGACGAAGGGCAGGGAGGACAGCCCCAGCATTTT. The full variable domain, rest sourced from reference TRBV30 and TRBJ1-5, is SQTIHQWPATLVQPVGSPLSLECTVEGTSNPNLYWYRQAAGRGLQLLFYSVGIGQISSEVPQNLSASRPQDRQFILSSKKLLLSDSGFYLCAWDEGQGGQPQHFGDGTRLSIL.

This clone has only a few counts. The gene calls are TRBV10-3 and TRBJ1-2; 7 bases match TRBD1. V lost 5 bases, J lost 8 bases, and 5 bases stayed unmatched. In germline, CDR1 is ENHRY, CDR2 SYGVKD. This CDR3 is 12 amino acids long. This chain's CDR3 is CAISPTGIGYTF. CDR3 nucleotide sequence: TGTGCCATCAGTCCGACAGGGATAGGCTACACCTTC.

The V call is TRBV7-2, the J call TRBJ2-7, with TRBD1 matching 10 bases. Germline CDR1 reads SGHTA; CDR2 reads FQGNSA. The J segment lost 3 bases and the V segment lost 2 bases, leaving 4 bases of the junction unmatched. The CDR3 has 15 residues. CDR3 DNA: TGTGCCAGCAGCTTATATCGGGACAGGGGCTACGAGCAGTACTTC. Its protein product is CASSLYRDRGYEQYF.

This clone was detected only once. The chain has TRBV4-1 and TRBJ1-5, with D possibly TRBD1 on 6 matching bases. This CDR3 contains 15 residues. CDR1 is MGHRA and CDR2 is YSYEKL in the germline V gene. V lost 1 base and J 4 bases, leaving 11 bases between the germline ends. As DNA, the CDR3 is TGCGCCAGCAGCCAAGTGGACAGCATAAATCAGCCCCAGCATTTT. Protein: CASSQVDSINQPQHF.

The chain carries TRBV13 and TRBJ1-6; D unclear. Trimming took off 5 bases at V and 7 bases at J, with 9 bases between the two ends. The CDR3 is 13 amino acids. CDR1 PRHDT and CDR2 FYEKMQ come from the germline V gene (reference sequence). The chain's CDR3 is CASSQTSNSPLHF. Written as DNA, the CDR3 is TGTGCCAGCAGCCAAACTAGCAATTCACCCCTCCACTTT.

This clone was seen a single time. CDR3 sequence: CASSSRGGPADTQYF. As DNA, the CDR3 is TGCGCCAGCAGCTCACGGGGAGGGCCCGCAGATACGCAGTATTTT. The J gene is TRBJ2-3, the V gene TRBV5-1; the match to TRBD2 covers 7 bases. CDR1 SGHRS and CDR2 YFSETQ come from the germline V gene. The length of the CDR3 is 15 residues. After removal of 3 bases from V and 4 bases from J, the junction contained 8 bases not matched to a gene.

V is TRBV14 and J is TRBJ2-1; 14 bases line up with TRBD2. V shed 4 bases, J shed 9 bases, and the junction held 14 bases outside the gene matches. The CDR3 is 18 amino acids. Germline loops: CDR1 SGHDN, CDR2 FVKESK. The CDR3 region is CASSPLKGTSGSMGEQFF. The CDR3 DNA reads as TGTGCCAGCAGCCCGCTAAAAGGGACTAGCGGGAGTATGGGTGAGCAGTTCTTC.

V gene TRBV5-1 combines with J gene TRBJ2-1; weak D call: TRBD2 (6 bases). This CDR3 is 15 amino acids long. V lost 5 bases and J 0 bases, leaving 12 bases between the germline ends. CDR1 is SGHRS, CDR2 YFSETQ, per germline. As DNA, the CDR3 is TGCGCCAGCAGTTCCGGGACTCTCTCCTACAATGAGCAGTTCTTC. Encoded protein: CASSSGTLSYNEQFF.

V usage is TRBV4-1 and J usage is TRBJ1-2; TRBD1 matches at 9 bases. V dropped 2 bases and J dropped 6; count of bases not matched to a gene: 10. CDR3 length equals 16 residues. In germline, CDR1 is MGHRA, CDR2 YSYEKL. This CDR3 reads CASSQPPQGARDGYTF. The CDR3 DNA reads TGCGCCAGCAGCCAACCTCCACAGGGGGCTAGGGATGGCTACACCTTC.

This rearrangement joins TRBV27 to TRBJ2-7, with D perhaps TRBD2 (5 bases). V was pared by 2 bases and J by 2 bases, with 13 bases between. Germline V lookup: CDR1 MNHEY, CDR2 SMNVEV (reference sequence). The CDR3 is 15 amino acids. CDR3 coding DNA: TGTGCCAGCAGTTTAGTAGAGGGCCTGACCTACGAGCAGTACTTC. Its translation is CASSLVEGLTYEQYF.

The chain is built from TRBV28 and TRBJ2-3; maybe TRBD1 (5 bases). CDR1 MDHEN and CDR2 SYDVKM come from the germline V gene. The CDR3 has 16 residues. V shed 3 bases and J shed 1 base, with 14 bases lying between them. CDR3 in DNA: TGTGCCAGCAGTTTTGTCGTAGGGGCGGGCACAGATACGCAGTATTTT. It is translated as CASSFVVGAGTDTQYF.

CDR3 DNA: TGCGCCAGCAGCCCGGGGCTAGCGGGATCCTACGAGCAGTACTTC. It yields the protein CASSPGLAGSYEQYF. The chain combines TRBV4-3 with TRBJ2-7, with 9 bases matching TRBD2. The germline V gene has CDR1 LGHNA and CDR2 YSLEER. V trimming: 4 bases; J trimming: 1 base; junction bases outside the gene matches: 5. This CDR3 contains 15 residues.

The chain is built from TRBV5-1 and TRBJ2-1; the D gene is possibly TRBD2 (5 bases). V was trimmed by 0 bases and J by 0 bases, leaving 7 bases between them. The CDR3 sequence is 15 residues long. Germline V gene data show CDR1 as SGHRS and CDR2 as YFSETQ. This chain's CDR3 is CASSLEGSSYNEQFF. The CDR3 nucleotides are TGCGCCAGCAGCTTGGAAGGGAGCTCCTACAATGAGCAGTTCTTC.

The V gene is TRBV10-3, the J gene TRBJ1-1, with no clear D. This CDR3 is 14 amino acids long. Trimming stripped 10 bases from V and 3 bases from J, with 18 bases between. Germline-derived CDR1 and CDR2 are ENHRY and SYGVKD. The chain's CDR3 is CATLPGSAYTEAFF. Written as DNA, the CDR3 is TGTGCCACCTTGCCGGGGTCAGCCTACACTGAAGCTTTCTTT.

The V and J genes are TRBV11-2 and TRBJ1-4; no firm D call. In germline, CDR1 is SGHAT, CDR2 FQNNGV. CDR3 size: 13 residues. Between the trimmed V and J ends, which lost 1 base and 5 bases, there was a span of 5 bases. The CDR3 sequence: CASSLAGNEKLFF. The CDR3 nucleotides read TGTGCCAGCAGCTTAGCCGGGAATGAAAAACTGTTTTTT.

This chain uses TRBV5-1 with TRBJ2-5; TRBD2 matches at 7 bases. CDR1 and CDR2 from the germline V gene are SGHRS and YFSETQ. The CDR3 is made up of 13 amino acids. V lost 4 bases to trimming and J lost 2 bases; unmatched junction nucleotides: 2. CDR3 nucleotide sequence: TGCGCCAGCAGCCCCGGGGGGCAAGAGACCCAGTACTTC. Translation: CASSPGGQETQYF.

To note about this clone: At one boundary the junction diverges from the germline segment, which might be a read error. The chain has TRBV7-9 and TRBJ2-1; 7 bases map to TRBD1. Germline CDR1 and CDR2: SEHNR and FQNEAQ (reference sequence). The CDR3 extends over 12 amino acids. CDR3 in DNA: TGTGCCAGCAGCTTATACAGGGGTGAGGAGTTCTTC. Translated: CASSLYRGEEFF.

This sequence joins TRBV6-1 and TRBJ1-2, with 7 bases fitting TRBD1. This CDR3 contains 12 residues. Trimming at V came to 10 bases and at J to 3 bases, leaving 5 bases not matched to a gene. Looked up from germline, CDR1 is MNHNS and CDR2 is SASEGT. CDR3 residues: CAIDRVDYGYTF. The CDR3 nucleotides are TGTGCCATTGACAGGGTGGACTATGGCTACACCTTC.

This sequence joins TRBV7-6 and TRBJ2-7; D may be TRBD1 (7 bases). This CDR3 is 15 amino acids long. Trimming removed 6 bases at V and 0 bases at J, with 15 bases between. CDR1 and CDR2 from the germline V gene are SGHVS and FNYEAQ. The CDR3 region has the DNA TGTGCCAGCAGGCTGGGGACAGCGGGCTCCTACGAGCAGTACTTC. Translating gives CASRLGTAGSYEQYF.

The chain recombines TRBV11-2 with TRBJ2-4; 7 positions agree with TRBD1. This CDR3 has 15 amino acids. V lost 1 base and J lost 7; bases outside the gene matches: 7. Germline loops: CDR1 SGHAT, CDR2 FQNNGV. For the CDR3, the DNA is TGTGCCAGCAGCTTAGGGGCCACAGGGGCGAACATTCAGTACTTC. It codes for CASSLGATGANIQYF. The full variable domain, its missing parts supplied by reference TRBV11-2 and TRBJ2-4, is EAGVAQSPRYKIIEKRQSVAFWCNPISGHATLYWYQQILGQGPKLLIQFQNNGVVDDSQLPKDRFSAERLKGVDSTLKIQPAKLEDSAVYLCASSLGATGANIQYFGAGTRLSVL.

The chain links TRBV5-1 to TRBJ2-5; the match to TRBD2 covers 7 bases. After removal of 0 bases from V and 7 bases from J, the junction contained 12 bases not matched to a gene. Looked up from germline, CDR1 is SGHRS and CDR2 is YFSETQ. The CDR3 spans 16 residues. For the CDR3, the DNA is TGCGCCAGCAGCTTGGCCCCCGGGACTATTAAGGTGACCCAGTACTTC. Translation gives CASSLAPGTIKVTQYF. Together with reference TRBV5-1 and TRBJ2-5, the CDR3 gives the full variable domain: KAGVTQTPRYLIKTRGQQVTLSCSPISGHRSVSWYQQTPGQGLQFLFEYFSETQRNKGNFPGRFSGRQFSNSRSEMNVSTLELGDSALYLCASSLAPGTIKVTQYFGPGTRLLVL.